This T cell receptor (beta chain) was sequenced for a study of T cell responses to AZD1222 COVID-19 vaccine. The V gene lost 4 bases and the J gene lost 2 bases, with 15 bases spanning the gap. The CDR3 is 15 residues long. The germline V gene has CDR1 SGHNT and CDR2 YYREEE (reference sequence). Of note for this clone: Its antigen is still unknown.

Study results and caveats: There were mostly white British donors and more females than males, and clonal diversity was possibly underestimated. Repertoires were obtained solely post-peak T cell response.

Libraries were prepared by immunoSEQ multiplex PCR; TCRdb keeps only in-frame clonotypes and omits some of them. The table lists 120,000 to 150,000 clones, about nine tenths of them singletons. V gene TRBV5-4 combines with J gene TRBJ2-5, with D perhaps TRBD1 (6 bases). Sequencing was performed on peripheral blood, taken 28 days after the second AZD1222 dose. This TCR derives from an adult who received the AZD1222 COVID-19 vaccine. The CDR3 protein is CASSPRGGQQETQYF. CDR3 nucleotides: TGTGCCAGCAGCCCCCGAGGGGGTCAACAAGAGACCCAGTACTTC. The variable domain in full, with the rest retrieved from reference TRBV5-4 and TRBJ2-5, is ETGVTQSPTHLIKTRGQQVTLRCSSQSGHNTVSWYQQALGQGPQFIFQYYREEENGRGNFPPRFSGLQFPNYSSELNVNALELDDSALYLCASSPRGGQQETQYFGPGTRLLVL.